Each of the 9 T cell receptor beta chains below was sequenced from the same sample in a study of regulatory T cells in long-lasting Graves disease. The time point here: newly diagnosed GD, antithyroid drugs for less than 3 months. From PBMCs, RNA was extracted and then used to make the TCR library. CDR3-region Arm-PCR and iRepertoire HTBI primers produced the TCR beta libraries. TCRdb analysed the multiplex PCR reads with MiXCR anew, one entry per CDR3 protein. The data show about 540,000 distinct CDR3 sequences, roughly 12% seen once. This same sample was also taken into another study, of T cells in Graves' hyperthyroidism and ophthalmopathy.

This material consisted of peripheral blood mononuclear cells (PBMCs), taken at new diagnosis, from a patient treated with antithyroid drugs. Receptors originate from a man aged 30-40 years with Graves disease.

This clonotype was recorded at least ten times. The chain uses TRBV5-1 and TRBJ2-1; perhaps TRBD1 as D (5 bases). The CDR3 consists of 16 residues. Trimming took 4 bases from V and 0 from J, leaving 14 bases between them. CDR1 is SGHRS and CDR2 is YFSETQ in the germline V gene. The CDR3 region has the DNA TGCGCCAGCAGCCCAGGGCTTGGGGCCTCCTACAATGAGCAGTTCTTC. It codes for CASSPGLGASYNEQFF. The full variable domain, completed using reference TRBV5-1 and TRBJ2-1, is KAGVTQTPRYLIKTRGQQVTLSCSPISGHRSVSWYQQTPGQGLQFLFEYFSETQRNKGNFPGRFSGRQFSNSRSEMNVSTLELGDSALYLCASSPGLGASYNEQFFGPGTRLTVL.

This clonotype was detected many times. The chain links TRBV5-1 to TRBJ2-7, with TRBD2 as a possible D gene (7 bases). Trimming removed 5 bases at V and 4 bases at J, with 22 bases between. CDR1 is SGHRS, CDR2 YFSETQ, per germline. The CDR3 totals 16 residues. The DNA of the CDR3 is TGCGCCAGCAGTCGGGAAGGATCGGGGGGCATATACGAGCAGTACTTC. Protein product: CASSREGSGGIYEQYF. The whole variable domain, remainder taken from reference TRBV5-1 and TRBJ2-7, is KAGVTQTPRYLIKTRGQQVTLSCSPISGHRSVSWYQQTPGQGLQFLFEYFSETQRNKGNFPGRFSGRQFSNSRSEMNVSTLELGDSALYLCASSREGSGGIYEQYFGPGTRLTVT.

This clonotype was seen many times. This chain uses TRBV27 with TRBJ2-5; 10 bases line up with TRBD2. This CDR3 spans 14 amino acids. With 8 bases clipped from V and 4 bases from J, the junction kept 7 bases outside the gene matches. Germline V gene data show CDR1 as MNHEY and CDR2 as SMNVEV (reference sequence). In nucleotides, the CDR3 is TGTGCCAGCGGTCAGCGGGAGGGGCGAGAGACCCAGTACTTC. This sequence encodes CASGQREGRETQYF.

The table lists this clonotype with many counts. The rearrangement uses TRBV12-3 or TRBV12-4 and TRBJ2-5, with 13 nucleotides matching TRBD2. V was clipped by 4 bases and J by 4 bases; unmatched bases: 6. CDR3 length equals 16 residues. CDR3 nucleotides: TGTGCCAGCAGTTCCGCGGGACTAGCGGGATCAGAGACCCAGTACTTC. This codes for CASSSAGLAGSETQYF.

The chain uses TRBV5-6 and TRBJ1-3, with a possible D match to TRBD1 (5 bases). Germline loops: CDR1 SGHDT, CDR2 YYEEEE. Trimming stripped 7 bases from V and 0 bases from J, with 11 bases between. The CDR3 runs 14 residues. CDR3 sequence: CASEGFISGNTIYF. In DNA form, the CDR3 reads TGTGCCAGCGAGGGGTTCATCTCTGGAAACACCATATATTTT.

This clonotype has at least ten counts. This chain links TRBV2 with TRBJ2-7; D might be TRBD2 (5 bases). Germline V lookup: CDR1 SNHLY, CDR2 FYNNEI. This CDR3 has 13 residues. The V end was cut by 6 bases, the J end by 2 bases, with 11 bases between. Here the CDR3 reads CASSPSGTYEQYF. The CDR3 coding sequence is TGTGCCAGCAGCCCCTCCGGGACCTACGAGCAGTACTTC.

Many counts were recorded for this clonotype. CDR3 in amino acids: CSVTLPNTGELFF. The CDR3 DNA is TGCAGCGTTACCCTCCCGAACACCGGGGAGCTGTTTTTT. The V gene is TRBV29-1, the J gene TRBJ2-2, with D unresolved. From germline, CDR1 is SQVTM and CDR2 ANQGSEA. This CDR3 is built from 13 residues. Deletions cut 5 bases from V and 0 bases from J, with 7 bases between.

In its sample, this clonotype was seen many times. The chain uses TRBV29-1 and TRBJ2-1; 16 bases match TRBD2. The ends lost 6 bases at V and 7 bases at J; junction bases unmatched: 6. Germline values: CDR1 SQVTM, CDR2 ANQGSEA. The CDR3 runs 15 residues. CDR3: CSVDGTSGGVNEQFF. The CDR3 nucleotides are TGCAGCGTCGACGGGACTAGCGGGGGGGTTAATGAGCAGTTCTTC.

This clonotype was seen repeatedly, ten times or more. The rearrangement links TRBV6-2 or TRBV6-3 to TRBJ2-5, with 7 bases lining up with TRBD2. This CDR3 has 14 amino acids. Germline loops: CDR1 MNHEY, CDR2 SVGEGT. J was trimmed by 3 bases and V by 6 bases; bases with no gene match: 7. CDR3 sequence: CASSRGVFEETQYF. The CDR3, as DNA: TGTGCCAGCAGCCGGGGGGTTTTCGAAGAGACCCAGTACTTC.